Following are 17 T cell receptor beta chains from one sample sequenced in a study of T cell repertoires in cytomegalovirus infection. MiXCR was run by TCRdb on the reads, yielding one entry per CDR3 protein. The data contain nearly 650,000 distinct CDR3 sequences, 20% to 30% of them seen just once; the ten biggest clones take up around 8%. Sequenced sample: CD8+ T cells from PBMCs. These receptors all stem from a human donor in good health (CMV status not recorded). Some clones in this sample may be carry-over from other donors' samples.

The chain joins TRBV6-1 to TRBJ2-3, with D tentatively TRBD2 (6 bases). Trimming cost V 7 bases and J 3 bases, with 26 bases left between them. CDR1 is MNHNS and CDR2 is SASEGT in the germline V gene. CDR3 length: 18 residues. This CDR3 reads CASTDLPPGLEGTDTQYF. In nucleotides, the CDR3 is TGTGCCAGCACCGATCTTCCTCCGGGACTCGAGGGGACAGATACGCAGTATTTT.

CDR3 residues: CASSPGGAGTDTQYF. The CDR3 region has the DNA TGTGCCAGCAGCCCCGGGGGGGCCGGCACAGATACGCAGTATTTT. This rearrangement joins TRBV7-9 to TRBJ2-3; TRBD2 agrees at 8 bases. Germline V gene sequence: CDR1 SEHNR, CDR2 FQNEAQ (reference sequence). J was trimmed by 1 base and V by 5 bases; bases with no gene match: 5. The CDR3 contains 15 residues.

This clonotype was found a few times. This sequence joins TRBV28 and TRBJ1-1; no reliable D call. V was cut by 7 bases and J by 1 base, with 10 bases left in between. This CDR3 has 13 amino acids. Looked up from germline, CDR1 is MDHEN and CDR2 is SYDVKM. The CDR3 reads CASTLTPNTEAFF. CDR3 DNA: TGTGCCAGCACTTTGACACCGAACACTGAAGCTTTCTTT.

Ten or more counts support this clonotype. V gene TRBV28 combines with J gene TRBJ2-7, with D perhaps being TRBD1 or TRBD2 (5 bases each). Trimming removed 3 bases at V and 0 bases at J, with 12 bases between. In germline, CDR1 is MDHEN, CDR2 SYDVKM. The CDR3 loop spans 15 amino acids. The CDR3 loop is CASSLVAGSSYEQYV. In nucleotides, the CDR3 is TGTGCCAGCAGTTTGGTGGCAGGGAGCTCCTACGAGCAGTACGTC.

CDR3 coding DNA: TGTGCCAGCAGCCCCCCAGTCGTGGACACCGGGGAGCTGTTTTTT. Translating it yields CASSPPVVDTGELFF. This rearrangement joins TRBV7-9 to TRBJ2-2; D remains ambiguous. CDR3 size: 15 residues. Trimming took off 5 bases at V and 3 bases at J, with 13 bases between the two ends. Germline V gene sequence: CDR1 SEHNR, CDR2 FQNEAQ (reference sequence).

The table lists this clonotype with many counts. J is TRBJ2-3 and V is TRBV6-1, with D perhaps matching TRBD1 (6 bases). Germline V gene lookup returns CDR1 MNHNS and CDR2 SASEGT. Trimming removed 5 bases from V and 2 bases from J, with 17 bases in between. This CDR3 region has 16 residues. CDR3 region: CASSFLGQGNTDTQYF. The DNA for the CDR3 is TGTGCCAGCAGTTTTCTGGGGCAGGGGAACACAGATACGCAGTATTTT.

The chain recombines TRBV27 with TRBJ2-2; 7 nucleotides agree with TRBD1. The CDR3 consists of 16 residues. CDR1 and CDR2 (germline): MNHEY, SMNVEV (reference sequence). The trim removed 7 bases at V and 0 bases at J, leaving 8 bases unmatched. Here the CDR3 reads CASKPRDSPNTGELFF. CDR3 DNA: TGTGCCAGCAAACCCCGGGACAGCCCGAACACCGGGGAGCTGTTTTTT.

This clonotype was picked up many times. At one boundary the junction diverges from the germline segment, which might be a read error. This chain joins TRBV7-6 and TRBJ2-7, with 7 positions matching TRBD2. The CDR3 consists of 12 residues. In germline, CDR1 is SGHVS, CDR2 FNYEAQ. The CDR3 sequence: CASSLGGGQPDF. As DNA, the CDR3 is TGTGCCAGCAGCTTAGGGGGGGGTCAACCGGACTTC.

This chain links TRBV20-1 with TRBJ2-7; D is undetermined. Germline CDR1 is DFQATT and CDR2 is SNEGSKA (reference sequence). The CDR3 totals 14 residues. With 6 bases removed from V and 4 bases from J, the gap between germline ends came to 19 bases. The CDR3 spells CSATGSQEGYEQYF. As DNA, the CDR3 is TGCAGTGCCACCGGGTCCCAGGAAGGATACGAGCAGTACTTC.

About this clonotype: This sequence may be a read error, since a much larger clone differs from it by one base. The chain links TRBV14 to TRBJ1-6; possible D gene TRBD1, 6 bases. CDR3 length: 14 residues. The V gene's germline CDR1 is SGHDN and CDR2 FVKESK. CDR3 sequence (DNA): TGTGCCAGCGGCCAAGATTGGGGGCATTCACCCCTCCACTTT. Translating it yields CASGQDWGHSPLHF.

This clonotype was recorded a few times. The chain links TRBV6-1 to TRBJ1-2; maybe TRBD1 (6 bases). V was shortened by 10 bases and J by 0 bases, with 18 bases between the two germline ends. The CDR3 runs to 15 residues. The V gene's germline CDR1 is MNHNS and CDR2 SASEGT. Here the CDR3 reads CATPAPGQPNYGYTF. CDR3 DNA: TGTGCCACCCCAGCCCCGGGACAACCTAACTATGGCTACACCTTC.

CDR3 residues: CSARAGAIISGGPQWYNEQFF. CDR3 DNA sequence: TGCAGTGCTAGAGCCGGGGCGATAATTAGCGGGGGGCCACAGTGGTACAATGAGCAGTTCTTC. The V gene is TRBV20-1, the J gene TRBJ2-1, with 10 nucleotides matching TRBD2. The junction had 22 bases not matched to a gene; V was cut back by 1 base and J by 4 bases. The CDR3 sequence is 21 residues long. Germline CDR1 is DFQATT and CDR2 is SNEGSKA (reference sequence).

J is TRBJ2-1 and V is TRBV12-3 or TRBV12-4; no clear D gene. This CDR3 has 13 amino acids. Trimming took 0 bases from V and 12 from J, leaving 12 bases between them. The CDR3 nucleotides read TGTGCCAGCAGTTTAGCCGACCGTTGGGGGCAGTTCTTC. As protein: CASSLADRWGQFF.

The rearrangement links TRBV2 to TRBJ2-3, with 11 bases that match TRBD2. Germline CDR1 and CDR2: SNHLY and FYNNEI. The V gene end was trimmed by 4 bases and the J gene end by 5 bases; junction bases not matched to a gene: 5. The CDR3 spans 15 residues. Written as DNA, the CDR3 is TGTGCCAGCAGTGGTCCTAGCGGGAGGAAAGATACGCAGTATTTT. This sequence encodes CASSGPSGRKDTQYF.

This clonotype was counted a few times. The chain combines TRBV20-1 with TRBJ2-1; no reliable D call. Germline CDR1 DFQATT, CDR2 SNEGSKA (reference sequence). The V gene lost 5 bases and the J gene lost 3 bases, with 23 bases spanning the gap. CDR3 length: 17 residues. The CDR3 DNA is TGCAGTGCTTCCCATATTCGGCCCCCCGCCGGCTACAATGAGCAGTTCTTC. This sequence encodes CSASHIRPPAGYNEQFF.

This clonotype was counted a few times. V gene TRBV20-1 combines with J gene TRBJ1-6; maybe TRBD1 (5 bases). This CDR3 has 11 amino acids. Germline CDR1 is DFQATT and CDR2 is SNEGSKA (reference sequence). CDR3 protein: CRAGRDSPLHF. The CDR3 DNA sequence: TGCAGGGCGGGGCGGGATTCACCCCTCCACTTT.

This sequence joins TRBV2 and TRBJ2-7, with 9 nucleotides matching TRBD1. Germline CDR1 reads SNHLY; CDR2 reads FYNNEI. Unmatched junction bases numbered 12, after V lost 9 bases and J lost 3 bases. CDR3 length: 15 amino acids. CDR3 sequence (DNA): TGTGCCAGGACAACTTTAGGGACAGGGATCTACGAGCAGTACTTC. Translated: CARTTLGTGIYEQYF.